The 8 T cell receptor delta chains in this list originate from one sample, sequenced in a study of gamma-delta T cells after stem cell transplantation. TCRdb fed the RT-PCR reads into CATT to redo clone calling. The sample carries more than 950 delta-chain clones, roughly 9.7% recorded once. The material sequenced was gamma-delta T cells. The receptors come from a human donor. It is not recorded whose cells these are; they may come from a transplant donor.

In the case of this clone: Only one base separates this from a far larger clonotype, so it likely reflects a read error. This specimen includes other DNA sequences encoding the same CDR3. The CDR3 nucleotides read TGTGCCTGTGACACTGTCGGGGGATACGCGGACACTGATAAACTCATCTTT. This sequence encodes CACDTVGGYADTDKLIF. The chain has TRDV2 and TRDJ1, with 10 bases that match TRDD3. The germline V gene encodes CDR1 GEAIGNYY and CDR2 EKD. This CDR3 comprises 17 residues.

This clone is large by share. Given a much more abundant clone one base away, this may be a read error. Other nucleotide sequences in the sample specify the same CDR3. V is TRDV2 and J is TRDJ1; perhaps D is TRDD2 or TRDD3 (5 bases each). CDR1 is GEAIGNYY and CDR2 is EKD in the germline V gene. The ends were cut back, 4 bases at V and 1 base at J, with 24 bases in the middle. The CDR3 contains 18 residues. CDR3: CACDPMTNTGISTDKLIF. DNA of the CDR3: TGTGCCTGTGATCCTATGACCAATACAGGGATCAGCACCGATAAACTCATCTTT.

Turning to this clone: The mismatch at residue 8 between this DNA's translation and the TCRdb protein of a much larger clone likely reflects a read error; the protein shown is translated from the DNA. V gene TRDV2 combines with J gene TRDJ1; the D gene is possibly TRDD3 (5 bases). V lost 4 bases and J lost 1, with 24 bases in between. Germline V gene data show CDR1 as GEAIGNYY and CDR2 as EKD. This CDR3 region has 18 residues. CDR3 region: CACEPMTDTGISTDKLIF. DNA of the CDR3: TGTGCCTGTGAGCCTATGACCGATACAGGGATCAGCACCGATAAACTCATCTTT.

By frequency in the sample, this clone is large. The DNA of the CDR3 is TGTGCCTGTGACACCCTGGTGGCATCGTACACCGATAAACTCATCTTT. Its protein is CACDTLVASYTDKLIF. The chain links TRDV2 to TRDJ1; no clear D. The V and J ends lost 0 bases and 0 bases respectively, with 13 bases between them. Per the germline V gene, CDR1 is GEAIGNYY and CDR2 is EKD. This CDR3 spans 16 amino acids.

This rearrangement joins TRDV1 to TRDJ1; possibly TRDD3 for D (5 bases). The length of the CDR3 is 21 residues. CDR1 and CDR2 (germline): TSWWSYY, QGS. V was pared by 8 bases and J by 2 bases, with 36 bases between. The DNA for the CDR3 is TGTGCTCTTTGGGCACTACTTGATTGGTGGGATTATGAGAGTGGGACCGATAAACTCATCTTT. Encoded protein: CALWALLDWWDYESGTDKLIF.

Note on this clone: This likely stems from a read error, as it lies one base from a far larger clone. This CDR3 is also generated by other DNA sequences in the sample. The rearrangement uses TRDV2 and TRDJ1; D uncertain. Trimming left V 0 bases short and J 0 bases short, with 13 bases between. The germline V gene encodes CDR1 GEAIGNYY and CDR2 EKD. The CDR3 loop spans 16 amino acids. The CDR3 DNA sequence: TGTGCCTGTGACACCGTTGGAACCCCGTACACCGATAAACTCATCTTT. This translates into CACDTVGTPYTDKLIF.

Sample share makes this clone medium-sized. A much larger clone sits a single nucleotide away, making a read error possible. This CDR3 is also generated by other DNA sequences in the sample. The genes are TRDV2 and TRDJ1; possible D gene TRDD3, 5 bases. The CDR3 runs 15 residues. The germline CDR1 and CDR2 sequences are GEAIGNYY and EKD. The V and J ends lost 3 bases and 0 bases respectively, with 13 bases between them. The CDR3 here is CACDRRGGYTDKLIF. The CDR3 DNA is TGTGCCTGTGACCGACGGGGGGGCTACACCGATAAACTCATCTTT.

This clone turned up a few times. Given a far larger clone just one base away, this is likely a sequencing read error. This chain uses TRDV2 with TRDJ1; no reliable D call. V lost 3 bases and J 3 bases, leaving 16 bases between the germline ends. CDR3 length: 15 residues. CDR1 and CDR2 from the germline V gene are GEAIGNYY and EKD. The CDR3 DNA follows: TGTGCCTGTGACTCCCTAGTAGGGAGTGCCGATAAACTCATCTTT. The encoded protein is CACDSLVGSADKLIF.